The source of this T cell receptor (beta chain) is a study of blood T cell repertoires in COVID-19. Study details: The United States, Italy and Spain provided the acute and convalescent COVID-19 samples. PBMCs, B-cell-depleted T cells, or T cells were the source of the cDNA or gDNA that made up the material.

This CDR3 has 21 amino acids. CDR1 and CDR2 from the germline V gene are LGHNA and YSLEER. With V trimmed by 3 bases and J by 2 bases, 14 bases remained unmatched. Original processing notes: Scientists estimated how many nucleated cells there were by amplifying reference gene primers. Data came from immunoSEQ multiplex PCR; TCRdb stores just in-frame clones and leaves some out. That table furnishes V, J and clone size, whereas the DNA furnished D and trimming. In the table there are about 88,000 clones, 70% to 90% of which are singletons. The sequence came from a woman of 80 years or more with acute or convalescent COVID-19. This chain links TRBV4-3 with TRBJ2-1, with 15 bases aligning to TRBD2. Sequencing input: peripheral blood. Written as DNA, the CDR3 is TGCGCCAGCAGCCAGCGGGATGGACTAGCGGGAGGGCCAACCACCTACAATGAGCAGTTCTTC. Residues: CASSQRDGLAGGPTTYNEQFF.